Presented here are 17 T cell receptor beta chains from one specimen sequenced in a study of blood T cell repertoires in COVID-19 (dated by TCRdb to the early 2020s). Library prep was done by the immunoSEQ multiplex PCR assay. Here the immuneACCESS table is served through TCRdb, limited to in-frame sequences with V and J called. Missing clones are a known gap in these copies; in checked studies unresolved V genes cover under half, and the rest lacks a known reason. In this sample the table shows approximately 200,000 clones, around 82% of which occur a single time. The ten largest clonotypes hold about 2.1% of the sample. The sample comprised peripheral blood. The receptors shown here come from an older woman with acute or convalescent COVID-19.

V is TRBV28 and J is TRBJ2-5, with TRBD2 matching over 13 bases. Germline lookup yields CDR1 MDHEN and CDR2 SYDVKM. CDR3 length: 15 amino acids. Germline trimming cut 4 bases from V and 3 bases from J; bases unmatched to any gene: 2. The CDR3 sequence is CASSSTSGGEETQYF. The CDR3 nucleotides are TGTGCCAGCAGTTCCACTAGCGGGGGGGAAGAGACCCAGTACTTC.

J is TRBJ2-7 and V is TRBV9, with TRBD1 matching 11 bases. V was pared by 4 bases and J by 2 bases, with 8 bases of the junction left unmatched. This CDR3 contains 16 residues. Per germline, CDR1 SGDLS and CDR2 YYNGEE. The CDR3 sequence: CASSPGQGAVTYEQYF. The DNA of the CDR3 is TGTGCCAGCAGCCCTGGACAGGGGGCTGTGACCTACGAGCAGTACTTC.

The V and J genes are TRBV10-3 and TRBJ1-2; the match to TRBD1 covers 7 bases. CDR1 and CDR2 (germline): ENHRY, SYGVKD. V lost 6 bases to trimming and J lost 8 bases; unmatched junction nucleotides: 9. The CDR3 loop spans 13 amino acids. The DNA for the CDR3 is TGTGCCATCAGCCAGGGGGAATCGGGAGGCTACACCTTC. Translating gives CAISQGESGGYTF.

V usage is TRBV7-9 and J usage is TRBJ2-3, with D maybe TRBD2 (5 bases). CDR1 and CDR2 from the germline V gene are SEHNR and FQNEAQ (reference sequence). V was shortened by 8 bases and J by 3 bases, with 21 bases between the two germline ends. This CDR3 has 16 residues. The CDR3 region is CASGSSSQYPTDTQYF. CDR3 bases: TGTGCCAGCGGATCTAGCTCCCAATACCCAACAGATACGCAGTATTTT.

This chain connects TRBV5-4 to TRBJ2-1; 7 positions agree with TRBD1. V lost 4 bases, J lost 4 bases, and 8 bases stayed unmatched. The CDR3 contains 15 residues. Germline loops: CDR1 SGHNT, CDR2 YYREEE (reference sequence). DNA of the CDR3: TGTGCCAGCAGCCCCGTAGGGGGCGATTACAATGAGCAGTTCTTC. This translates into CASSPVGGDYNEQFF.

The chain couples TRBV9 to TRBJ2-3, with 10 nucleotides matching TRBD2. The CDR3 extends over 16 amino acids. Germline trimming cut 3 bases from V and 4 bases from J; bases unmatched to any gene: 8. Germline V gene sequence: CDR1 SGDLS, CDR2 YYNGEE. As DNA, the CDR3 is TGTGCCAGCAGCGCCCTTACTAGCGGGGTTGCAGATACGCAGTATTTT. Protein sequence: CASSALTSGVADTQYF.

This clone was seen a single time. CDR3 sequence reads: CASSPGQGIPYEQYF. CDR3 DNA: TGTGCCAGCTCACCCGGACAGGGGATCCCCTACGAGCAGTACTTC. The J gene is TRBJ2-7, the V gene TRBV18; 9 bases match TRBD1. This CDR3 spans 15 amino acids. Germline lookup yields CDR1 KGHSH and CDR2 LQKENI. V was pared by 3 bases and J by 2 bases, with 5 bases of the junction left unmatched.

The V gene is TRBV7-2, the J gene TRBJ1-1, with D hard to call. CDR1 SGHTA and CDR2 FQGNSA come from the germline V gene. The CDR3 has 13 amino acids. V was pared by 2 bases and J by 4 bases, with 8 bases between. The chain's CDR3 is CASSLTGPTEAFF. The CDR3, as DNA: TGTGCCAGCAGCTTAACGGGTCCCACTGAAGCTTTCTTT.

CDR3 in amino acids: CASTWRENTEAFF. The CDR3, as DNA: TGTGCCAGCACCTGGAGGGAAAACACTGAAGCTTTCTTT. J is TRBJ1-1 and V is TRBV9; D unclear. The CDR3 spans 13 residues. Germline V CDR1 and CDR2: SGDLS, YYNGEE. The ends were cut back, 6 bases at V and 2 bases at J, with 11 bases in the middle.

The V call is TRBV29-1, the J call TRBJ2-7; 13 positions match TRBD2. J was trimmed by 0 bases and V by 6 bases; bases with no gene match: 17. The CDR3 runs 19 residues. The germline CDR1 and CDR2 sequences are SQVTM and ANQGSEA. CDR3 amino acids: CSVRTTGMGLAGRSYEQYF. The CDR3 DNA is TGCAGCGTCCGCACCACCGGAATGGGACTAGCGGGGCGCTCCTACGAGCAGTACTTC.

V usage is TRBV6-2 or TRBV6-3 and J usage is TRBJ2-3, with no clear D. The germline CDR1 and CDR2 sequences are MNHEY and SVGEGT. Trimming took off 4 bases at V and 7 bases at J, with 18 bases between the two ends. The CDR3 is made up of 15 amino acids. The DNA of the CDR3 is TGTGCCAGCAGTTCCACTTACGCGAGTTCGCATACGCAGTATTTT. Translating it yields CASSSTYASSHTQYF.

The rearrangement links TRBV2 to TRBJ1-2; D gene unclear. CDR1 and CDR2 from the germline V gene are SNHLY and FYNNEI. The CDR3 totals 15 residues. The V and J ends lost 4 bases and 4 bases respectively, with 16 bases between them. The CDR3 here is CASSVLVPGSYGYTF. CDR3 DNA: TGTGCCAGCAGTGTCTTGGTGCCCGGGAGCTATGGCTACACCTTC. Supplemented by reference TRBV2 and TRBJ1-2, the full variable domain reads EPEVTQTPSHQVTQMGQEVILRCVPISNHLYFYWYRQILGQKVEFLVSFYNNEISEKSEIFDDQFSVERPDGSNFTLKIRSTKLEDSAMYFCASSVLVPGSYGYTFGSGTRLTVV.

The chain employs TRBV18 and TRBJ2-6, with D possibly matching TRBD2 (7 bases). This CDR3 is 15 amino acids long. Per germline, CDR1 KGHSH and CDR2 LQKENI. V lost 3 bases and J lost 5, with 11 bases in between. The CDR3 is CASSPGGARANVLTF. CDR3 DNA sequence: TGTGCCAGCTCACCGGGGGGGGCTCGGGCCAACGTCCTGACTTTC.

This clone has just one count. V is TRBV3-1 (or the pseudogene TRBV3-2) and J is TRBJ2-1; no clear D. CDR1 is LGHDT, CDR2 YNNKEL, per germline (reference sequence). V was pared by 2 bases and J by 10 bases, with 9 bases between. The CDR3 extends over 12 amino acids. CDR3 DNA sequence: TGTGCCAGCAGCCAAATCTACCGGGAGCAGTTCTTC. Translated, it gives CASSQIYREQFF.

V and J are TRBV30 and TRBJ2-1, with 11 nucleotides matching TRBD2. Germline V gives CDR1 GTSNPN, CDR2 SVGIG (reference sequence). The CDR3 loop spans 15 amino acids. Germline trimming cut 0 bases from V and 8 bases from J; bases unmatched to any gene: 6. CDR3 sequence: CAWSVGTSGIYEQFF. In DNA, the CDR3 is TGTGCCTGGAGTGTAGGGACTAGCGGTATCTATGAGCAGTTCTTC. The entire variable domain, with the rest obtained from reference TRBV30 and TRBJ2-1, is as follows: SQTIHQWPATLVQPVGSPLSLECTVEGTSNPNLYWYRQAAGRGLQLLFYSVGIGQISSEVPQNLSASRPQDRQFILSSKKLLLSDSGFYLCAWSVGTSGIYEQFFGPGTRLTVL.

The CDR3 sequence: CSAREDSGYTF. The DNA for the CDR3 is TGCAGTGCTAGAGAGGACAGCGGCTACACCTTC. The chain combines TRBV20-1 with TRBJ1-2; D perhaps matches TRBD1 (6 bases). Germline V lookup: CDR1 DFQATT, CDR2 SNEGSKA (reference sequence). This CDR3 comprises 11 residues. The V end lost 0 bases, the J end lost 8 bases, and 7 bases lay between the germline ends.

The V and J genes are TRBV23-1 and TRBJ2-7; 11 bases line up with TRBD2. TRBV23-1 is labeled an ORF, and its function is uncertain. The junction had 12 bases not matched to a gene; V was cut back by 3 bases and J by 2 bases. The CDR3 has 18 amino acids. The chain's CDR3 is CASSHPALTSGEPYEQYF. The CDR3 DNA sequence: TGCGCCAGCAGTCACCCCGCTCTGACTAGCGGGGAGCCCTACGAGCAGTACTTC.